The T cell receptor beta chain under discussion was sequenced for a study of Ad26.COV2.S vaccination and SARS-CoV-2 variants. CDR3 length: 16 residues. Germline V gene lookup returns CDR1 SQVTM and CDR2 ANQGSEA. V was pared by 1 base and J by 6 bases, with 8 bases of the junction left unmatched. Produced via immunoSEQ multiplex PCR; TCRdb's table is partial and in-frame only. Among some 390,000 clones listed, 89% were seen once. Indicated treatment: around 19 received Ad26.COV2.S at low or high dose, single or two shots; about 5 received placebo; per-sample allocation not given. After the first vaccine or placebo injection, samples were drawn on day 63.

V is TRBV29-1 and J is TRBJ2-2; 10 bases map to TRBD1. The source of this sequence is a person between 18 and 65 years old who received the Ad26.COV2.S COVID-19 vaccine or a placebo. Sequencing used peripheral blood, obtained in a trial of Ad26.COV2.S vaccine versus placebo. The CDR3, as DNA: TGCAGCGTTGAAGGACAGGGGGCTGAGAAGGCCGGGGAGCTGTTTTTT. Residues: CSVEGQGAEKAGELFF.